Listed here are 13 T cell receptor beta chains from one sample, sequenced in a study of blood T cell repertoires in COVID-19. Sequencing used immunoSEQ multiplex PCR; TCRdb keeps in-frame clones, though not all of them. In the table there are 200,000 to 300,000 clones, about nine tenths of which are singletons. Sequenced sample: peripheral blood. The receptors were gathered from a man younger than 40 with COVID-19, enrolled during active disease.

The chain has TRBV13 and TRBJ2-3, with 7 bases aligning to TRBD2. In germline, CDR1 is PRHDT, CDR2 FYEKMQ (reference sequence). The CDR3 spans 16 residues. The V and J ends lost 6 bases and 4 bases, in that order; junction bases with no gene match: 13. In DNA form, the CDR3 reads TGTGCCAGCAGTGGTGGGAGGGGAGGTCGGGCAGATACGCAGTATTTT. Encoded protein: CASSGGRGGRADTQYF.

The chain recombines TRBV12-3 or TRBV12-4 with TRBJ2-3; a weak D match, TRBD2 (6 bases). V lost 8 bases, J lost 2 bases, and 11 bases lay in between. The CDR3 is 13 residues long. The CDR3 nucleotides read TGTGCCAGCCGGGACTCTAACACAGATACGCAGTATTTT. Translated: CASRDSNTDTQYF.

The rearrangement links TRBV5-1 to TRBJ1-1; possible D gene TRBD1, 6 bases. The germline gives CDR1 SGHRS, CDR2 YFSETQ. CDR3 length: 16 residues. V lost 2 bases, J lost 4 bases, and 18 bases lay in between. CDR3 nucleotides: TGCGCCAGCAGCTTTGGGCTCACAGGGCGCTCCACTGAAGCTTTCTTT. Translated: CASSFGLTGRSTEAFF.

The genes are TRBV6-1 and TRBJ2-3; the D gene is possibly TRBD1 (5 bases). Germline V gene sequence: CDR1 MNHNS, CDR2 SASEGT. The CDR3 consists of 15 residues. The germline V and J ends were trimmed by 0 bases and 0 bases, with 7 bases remaining between them. The CDR3 loop reads CASSEAPGSTDTQYF. The CDR3 nucleotides are TGTGCCAGCAGTGAAGCGCCAGGGAGCACAGATACGCAGTATTTT.

The chain couples TRBV5-1 to TRBJ2-7, with 10 positions matching TRBD1. The length of the CDR3 is 15 residues. The trim removed 3 bases at V and 4 bases at J, leaving 7 bases unmatched. CDR1 and CDR2 (germline): SGHRS, YFSETQ. The DNA for the CDR3 is TGCGCCAGCAGCTGGGGGACAGGGGATGGGTACGAGCAGTACTTC. Translated: CASSWGTGDGYEQYF.

V gene TRBV10-1 combines with J gene TRBJ2-2, with D possibly matching TRBD1 (6 bases). The CDR3 has 12 amino acids. The V gene lost 6 bases and the J gene lost 7 bases, with 9 bases spanning the gap. Germline V gene sequence: CDR1 WNHNN, CDR2 SYGVQD (reference sequence). The CDR3 reads CASRQGIGELFF. CDR3 sequence (DNA): TGCGCCAGCAGACAGGGTATCGGGGAGCTGTTTTTT.

V and J are TRBV7-2 and TRBJ2-5; the D is unclear. There are 15 residues in the CDR3. The V end lost 1 base, the J end lost 3 bases, and 12 bases lay between the germline ends. Looked up from germline, CDR1 is SGHTA and CDR2 is FQGNSA. The CDR3 nucleotides read TGTGCCAGCAGCTTAGGGCCCCCAATGGAAGAGACCCAGTACTTC. This translates into CASSLGPPMEETQYF.

The chain recombines TRBV3-1 (or the pseudogene TRBV3-2) with TRBJ2-3, with TRBD2 identical over 7 bases. Germline V lookup: CDR1 LGHDT, CDR2 YNNKEL (reference sequence). This CDR3 has 17 amino acids. V trimming: 3 bases; J trimming: 1 base; junction bases outside the gene matches: 10. The chain's CDR3 is CASSQGTGGSRTDTQYF. DNA of the CDR3: TGTGCCAGCAGCCAGGGTACGGGAGGCTCGCGCACAGATACGCAGTATTTT.

The chain's CDR3 is CASSPGQRGHQPQHF. CDR3 nucleotides: TGTGCCAGCAGTCCAGGACAGAGAGGGCATCAGCCCCAGCATTTT. This chain connects TRBV6-5 to TRBJ1-5; perhaps TRBD1 as D (6 bases). Trimming pared 5 bases from V and 5 bases from J, leaving 16 bases between. Per the germline V gene, CDR1 is MNHEY and CDR2 is SVGAGI. This CDR3 spans 15 amino acids.

The CDR3 sequence: CSVKRGGVETQYF. For the CDR3, the DNA is TGCAGCGTTAAGCGGGGGGGCGTAGAGACCCAGTACTTC. The chain employs TRBV29-1 and TRBJ2-5; 10 positions agree with TRBD2. CDR3 length: 13 amino acids. V shed 5 bases, J shed 4 bases, and the junction held 4 bases outside the gene matches. The germline CDR1 and CDR2 sequences are SQVTM and ANQGSEA. Full variable domain (missing parts from reference TRBV29-1 and TRBJ2-5): SAVISQKPSRDICQRGTSLTIQCQVDSQVTMMFWYRQQPGQSLTLIATANQGSEATYESGFVIDKFPISRPNLTFSTLTVSNMSPEDSSIYLCSVKRGGVETQYFGPGTRLLVL.

The rearrangement joins TRBV5-4 to TRBJ1-4; TRBD1 aligns across 8 bases. The ends lost 4 bases at V and 5 bases at J; junction bases unmatched: 10. This CDR3 region has 16 residues. Germline CDR1 SGHNT, CDR2 YYREEE (reference sequence). Written as DNA, the CDR3 is TGTGCCAGCAGCGGGGGCCAGGGGGCGGAAAATGAAAAACTGTTTTTT. Residues: CASSGGQGAENEKLFF.

The chain couples TRBV10-3 to TRBJ1-6; D remains unclear. CDR3 length equals 14 residues. V was clipped by 4 bases and J by 6 bases, with 10 bases between them. Germline CDR1 is ENHRY and CDR2 is SYGVKD. The CDR3 reads CAISVGGRNSPLHF. CDR3 nucleotide sequence: TGTGCCATCAGTGTGGGAGGGCGTAATTCACCCCTCCACTTT.

This CDR3 reads CATRTGGDVQPQHF. In DNA form, the CDR3 reads TGTGCCACCAGGACAGGGGGGGATGTACAGCCCCAGCATTTT. The rearrangement joins TRBV6-5 to TRBJ1-5; 10 nucleotides align to TRBD1. CDR3 length: 14 amino acids. V shed 10 bases and J 7 bases; nucleotides not matched to a gene: 10. Germline V gene data show CDR1 as MNHEY and CDR2 as SVGAGI.